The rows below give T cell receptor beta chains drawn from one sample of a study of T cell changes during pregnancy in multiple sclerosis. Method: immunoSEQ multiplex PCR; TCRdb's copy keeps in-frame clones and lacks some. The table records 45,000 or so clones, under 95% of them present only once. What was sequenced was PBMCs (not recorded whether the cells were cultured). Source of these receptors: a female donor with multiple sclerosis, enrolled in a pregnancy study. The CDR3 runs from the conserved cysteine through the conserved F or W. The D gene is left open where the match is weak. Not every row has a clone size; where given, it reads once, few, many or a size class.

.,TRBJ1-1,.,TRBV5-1,TGCGCCAGCAGCGCAGGGTCCCAGAGCACTGAAGCTTTCTTT,CASSAGSQSTEAFF
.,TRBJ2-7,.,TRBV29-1,TGCAGCGTTGTTGGTCGGCAGTACTCCTACGAGCAGTACTTC,CSVVGRQYSYEQYF
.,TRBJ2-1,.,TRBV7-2,TGTGCCAGCAGCTTAGACTGGCCCAATGAGCAGTTCTTC,CASSLDWPNEQFF
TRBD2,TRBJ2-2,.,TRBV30,TGTGCCTGGAGTGTACAGGAGCGGGGCTTCACCGGGGAGCTGTTTTTT,CAWSVQERGFTGELFF
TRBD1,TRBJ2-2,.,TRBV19,TGTGCCAGTAGGGGAAGAGGGGACAGCTTGAACACCGGGGAGCTGTTTTTT,CASRGRGDSLNTGELFF
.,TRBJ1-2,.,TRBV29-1,TGCAGCGTAGGAGAACAGGGAGGGGCGTATGGCTACACCTTC,CSVGEQGGAYGYTF
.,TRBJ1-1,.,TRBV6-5,TGTGCCAGCAGTTACATGGGAGCCACTGAAGCTTTCTTT,CASSYMGATEAFF
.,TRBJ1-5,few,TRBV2,TGTGCCAGCAGTGACTTTGACAGAGATCAGCCCCAGCATTTT,CASSDFDRDQPQHF
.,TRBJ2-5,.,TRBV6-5,TGTGCCAGCATGGCACTAGGACTAAACCAAGAGACCCAGTACTTC,CASMALGLNQETQYF
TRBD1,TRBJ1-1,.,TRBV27,TGTGCCAGCAGTTTACTCCGGGACAGGGTCACTGAAGCTTTCTTT,CASSLLRDRVTEAFF
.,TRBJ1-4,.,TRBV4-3,TGCGCCAGCAGCCAAGATCCAGGAAGAAAACTGTTTTTT,CASSQDPGRKLFF
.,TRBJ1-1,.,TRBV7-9,TGTGCCAGCAGCTTATTGGCAGGCGTGAACACTGAAGCTTTCTTT,CASSLLAGVNTEAFF
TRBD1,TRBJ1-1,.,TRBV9,TGTGCCAGCAGCGTTGAGGGGACAGCCGACACTGAAGCTTTCTTT,CASSVEGTADTEAFF